This is a list of T cell receptor beta chains from one sample in a study of regulatory T cells in long-lasting Graves disease. TCRdb itself ran the multiplex PCR reads through MiXCR, one entry per CDR3 protein. The sample holds roughly 500,000 distinct CDR3 sequences, around 11% seen once. In addition, the sample was reused for a study of T cells in Graves' hyperthyroidism and ophthalmopathy.

This material consisted of peripheral blood mononuclear cells (PBMCs), taken at new diagnosis, from a patient treated with antithyroid drugs. The origin of the receptors is a woman younger than 45 with Graves disease. Each CDR3 is given with its conserved first and last residue. Each record gives: V gene, J gene, clone size, CDR3 protein. For some rows the clone size is stated as once, few or many, or as a class when expanded; others skip it.

TRBV9	TRBJ1-2	few	CASSAEGDSRDNYGYTF
TRBV11-2	TRBJ1-2	many	CASSFGQPGADGYTF
TRBV5-1	TRBJ1-1	few	CASSSGTYDAEAFF
TRBV28	TRBJ2-7	-	CASSFMYEQYF
TRBV7-2	TRBJ2-7	many	CASSVRGFEQYF
TRBV5-5	TRBJ1-5	many	CASSLSATPGEPQHF
TRBV14	TRBJ1-6	many	CASSQFRTGSSPLHF
TRBV19	TRBJ1-5	-	CASSTPGQGPLGQPQHF
TRBV5-1	TRBJ1-1	-	CASSLGQGPMAFF
TRBV5-1	TRBJ1-4	many	CASSLSEGEKLFF
TRBV2	TRBJ1-1	many	CASRETRGKVVNTEAFF
TRBV4-3	TRBJ2-7	few	CASSQDSQGLQQYF
TRBV27	TRBJ1-4	many	CASSVGPRDRVRSSFF
TRBV3-1	TRBJ2-7	many	CASSQAGRSSYEQYF
TRBV7-2	TRBJ1-2	-	CASSLVGRERGYTF
TRBV19	TRBJ2-3	many	CASSITIRLADTQYF
TRBV5-4	TRBJ2-5	few	CASSLGGYLALETQYF
TRBV28	TRBJ1-4	-	CASSSPGQGSEKLFF
TRBV24-1	TRBJ2-3	-	CATSDLGQGTDTQYF
TRBV14	TRBJ2-2	few	CASSQEPLYSSPGTGELFF
TRBV27	TRBJ2-7	many	CASSLQGAMSSYEQYF
TRBV28	TRBJ1-2	few	CASSRRGGYTF
TRBV11-2	TRBJ2-5	many	CASSLAGGWQETQYF
TRBV19	TRBJ1-2	-	CASTDPRDRGLSNYGYTF
TRBV24-1	TRBJ2-1	many	CATSDLAGIGNEQFF
TRBV28	TRBJ2-5	many	CASSGAGSQETQYF
TRBV7-2	TRBJ2-1	many	CASSLGPDRFF
TRBV2	TRBJ1-1	many	CASSLVPRNTEAFF